This T cell receptor (delta chain) was recorded in a study of Vδ1+ human thymocytes. Study results and caveats: TRG sequences recurred across donors, whereas TRD sequences stayed essentially private. Despite high sort purity, about 19% of thymic T cell receptor delta sequences were Vdelta2. The authors advised highly purified populations and single-cell validation. Thymic TRG and TRD repertoires appeared highly polyclonal, with Gaussian CDR3 length distributions.

For this clone: Its matching antigen is unknown.

Germline CDR1 reads TSWWSYY; CDR2 reads QGS. This CDR3 has 23 residues. Trimming took 2 bases from V and 0 from J, leaving 34 bases between them. Extracted RNA was reverse transcribed into cDNA. CDR3 amplicons came from multiplex PCR with pooled V-gene forward and constant-region reverse primers. TCRdb redid the clone calls on the multiplex PCR reads with CATT. The sample comprises under 85,000 delta-chain clones, 30% to 40% of which are singletons, and about 0.24% rests with the top ten. This chain uses TRDV1 with TRDJ1; possibly TRDD2 or TRDD3 for D (9 bases each). This receptor was taken from a boy younger than two who had congenital heart surgery. What was sequenced was Vdelta1+ gamma-delta thymocytes from the thymus. Regarding subset: FACS-sorted CD3+ TCRalphabeta- TCRVdelta1+ TCRVdelta2- thymocytes. CDR3 amino acids: CALGEYALPTRGIQRRYTDKLIF. In DNA, the CDR3 is TGTGCTCTTGGGGAATACGCCCTTCCTACCCGGGGGATACAGAGGCGTTACACCGATAAACTCATCTTT.